These T cell receptor beta chains were read from a single sample in a study of blood T cell repertoires in COVID-19. Profiling relied on immunoSEQ multiplex PCR, and the TCRdb table lists in-frame clones only, not all of them. The profile shows over 200,000 clones, 75% to 85% of them singletons. Sequencing used PBMCs or T cells enriched from blood (not recorded which). These receptors all come from a middle-aged man who had recovered from COVID-19. Each CDR3 is given without its conserved first and last residue. Fields, in order: V gene, CDR3 protein.

V gene: TRBV29-1; CDR3 protein: SVGNRGRGTGELF
V gene: TRBV6-2/TRBV6-3; CDR3 protein: ASSFSPVLQPQH
V gene: TRBV6-1; CDR3 protein: ASSVSTGGLGKNIQY
V gene: TRBV6-1; CDR3 protein: ASSENLGGGRLDTQY
V gene: TRBV19; CDR3 protein: ASSIASGTAFYGYT
V gene: TRBV2; CDR3 protein: ASSEQLYEQY
V gene: TRBV4-1; CDR3 protein: ASSQRGTRAYNEQF
V gene: TRBV7-9; CDR3 protein: ASSPGTEKH
V gene: TRBV7-9; CDR3 protein: ASSLGYTEGYGYT
V gene: TRBV5-1; CDR3 protein: ASSDRGDRLSGYT
V gene: TRBV24-1; CDR3 protein: ATSETKTYTGGTETQY
V gene: TRBV7-9; CDR3 protein: ASEGETQY
V gene: TRBV19; CDR3 protein: ASPGTGGYEQY
V gene: TRBV10-1; CDR3 protein: ASRTPPLAEPSYNEQF
V gene: TRBV24-1; CDR3 protein: ATSDLSGRTAF
V gene: TRBV5-1; CDR3 protein: ASTVRTGSNTEAF
V gene: TRBV2; CDR3 protein: ASRDGTGFEQY
V gene: TRBV18; CDR3 protein: ASSRTDRDFDEKLF
V gene: TRBV24-1; CDR3 protein: ATSDSTSVDNEQF
V gene: TRBV5-1; CDR3 protein: ASSLSGQGAYYEQY
V gene: TRBV14; CDR3 protein: ASSRRRAIALDEQY
V gene: TRBV18; CDR3 protein: ASSRRPGTNKASFEAF
V gene: TRBV27; CDR3 protein: ASSAGTGYEQY
V gene: TRBV7-9; CDR3 protein: ASSLGSLSYEQY
V gene: TRBV19; CDR3 protein: ASSPIHGGIRRFQETQY
V gene: TRBV5-1; CDR3 protein: ASSLVGGEAF
V gene: TRBV5-1; CDR3 protein: ASSRGRGRYEQY
V gene: TRBV7-9; CDR3 protein: ASSSGTGGEKLF
V gene: TRBV28; CDR3 protein: ASSFSTATYGYT
V gene: TRBV18; CDR3 protein: ASSDRVGDVQPQH
V gene: TRBV29-1; CDR3 protein: SVDRGRNTEAF
V gene: TRBV6-5; CDR3 protein: ASRNGNSYT
V gene: TRBV5-1; CDR3 protein: ASSPGTGSEKLF
V gene: TRBV11-2; CDR3 protein: ASSLSAGGTGELF
V gene: TRBV6-6; CDR3 protein: ASSYRGDSSYEQY
V gene: TRBV29-1; CDR3 protein: SVETDGNQPQH
V gene: TRBV5-1; CDR3 protein: ASSLLEGRETQY
V gene: TRBV30; CDR3 protein: AWNVVESTEAF
V gene: TRBV9; CDR3 protein: ASSVDRSYGYT
V gene: TRBV5-1; CDR3 protein: ASSLSGNSYNEQF
V gene: TRBV7-2; CDR3 protein: ASSVGWRGGETQY
V gene: TRBV11-3; CDR3 protein: ASSAQGGLMNTEAF
V gene: TRBV18; CDR3 protein: ASSPPSRRQF
V gene: TRBV5-6; CDR3 protein: ASRGQGKTQY
V gene: TRBV29-1; CDR3 protein: SVLEPYTEAF
V gene: TRBV5-1; CDR3 protein: ASSHPDAGVNTEAF
V gene: TRBV5-6; CDR3 protein: ASSPSGGGQWVLF
V gene: TRBV6-1; CDR3 protein: ASSEWAGGPGDTQY
V gene: TRBV12-3/TRBV12-4; CDR3 protein: ASEGFGYT
V gene: TRBV11-2; CDR3 protein: ASSSRQGAGANVLT